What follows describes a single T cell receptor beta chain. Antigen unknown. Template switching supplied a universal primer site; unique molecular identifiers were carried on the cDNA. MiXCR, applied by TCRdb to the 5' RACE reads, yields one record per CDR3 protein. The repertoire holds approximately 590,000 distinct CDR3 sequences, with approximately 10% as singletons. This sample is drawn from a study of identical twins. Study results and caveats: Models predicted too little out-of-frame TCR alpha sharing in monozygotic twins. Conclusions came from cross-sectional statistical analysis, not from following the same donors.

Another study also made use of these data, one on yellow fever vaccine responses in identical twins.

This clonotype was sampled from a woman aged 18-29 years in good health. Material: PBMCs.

In nucleotides, the CDR3 is TGTGCCAGCAGCCCAGCCGGGTTTAGCTCCTACAATGAGCAGTTCTTC. Amino acids: CASSPAGFSSYNEQFF. The genes are TRBV7-4 and TRBJ2-1; D call uncertain. The CDR3 is made up of 16 amino acids. Between the trimmed V and J ends, which lost 5 bases and 0 bases, there was a span of 14 bases. Germline CDR1 and CDR2: SGHVT and SQSDAQ.